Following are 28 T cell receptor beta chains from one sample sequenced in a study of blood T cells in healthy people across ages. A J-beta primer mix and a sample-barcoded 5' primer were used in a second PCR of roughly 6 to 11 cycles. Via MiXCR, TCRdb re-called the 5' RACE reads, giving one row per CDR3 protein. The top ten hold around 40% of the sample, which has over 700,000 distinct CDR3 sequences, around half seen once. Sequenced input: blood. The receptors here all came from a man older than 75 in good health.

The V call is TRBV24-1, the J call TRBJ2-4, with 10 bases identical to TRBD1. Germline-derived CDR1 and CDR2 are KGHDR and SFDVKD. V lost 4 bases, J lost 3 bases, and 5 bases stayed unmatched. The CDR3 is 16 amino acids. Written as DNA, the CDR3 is TGTGCCACCAGTGAGCCGGGACAGGGGAACAAAAACATTCAGTACTTC. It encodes CATSEPGQGNKNIQYF.

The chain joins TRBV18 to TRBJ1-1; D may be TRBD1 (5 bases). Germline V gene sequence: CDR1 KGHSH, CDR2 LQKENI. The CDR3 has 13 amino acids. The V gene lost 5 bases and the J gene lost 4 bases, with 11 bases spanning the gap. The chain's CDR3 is CASSGSGTTEAFF. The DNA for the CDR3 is TGTGCCAGCTCAGGGTCAGGGACCACTGAAGCTTTCTTT.

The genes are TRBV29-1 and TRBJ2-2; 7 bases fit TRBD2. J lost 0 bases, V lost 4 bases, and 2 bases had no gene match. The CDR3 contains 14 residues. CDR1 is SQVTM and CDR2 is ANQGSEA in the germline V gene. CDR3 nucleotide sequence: TGCAGCGTTGTGGGGAGGGCGAACACCGGGGAGCTGTTTTTT. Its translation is CSVVGRANTGELFF.

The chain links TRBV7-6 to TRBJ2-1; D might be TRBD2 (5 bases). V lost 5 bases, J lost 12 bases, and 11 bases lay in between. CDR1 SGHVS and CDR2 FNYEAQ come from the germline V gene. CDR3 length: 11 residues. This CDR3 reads CASSAGVRQFF. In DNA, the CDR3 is TGTGCCAGCAGCGCCGGGGTTCGGCAGTTCTTC. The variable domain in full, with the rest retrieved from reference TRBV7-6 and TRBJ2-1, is GAGVSQSPRYKVTKRGQDVALRCDPISGHVSLYWYRQALGQGPEFLTYFNYEAQQDKSGLPNDRFSAERPEGSISTLTIQRTEQRDSAMYRCASSAGVRQFFGPGTRLTVL.

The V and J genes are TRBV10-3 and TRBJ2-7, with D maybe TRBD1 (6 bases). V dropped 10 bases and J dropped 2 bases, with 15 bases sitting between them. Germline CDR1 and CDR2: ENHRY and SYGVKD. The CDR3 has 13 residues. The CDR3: CATIRDIPYEQYF. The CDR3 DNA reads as TGTGCCACCATCCGGGACATCCCCTACGAGCAGTACTTC.

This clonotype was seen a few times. In DNA form, the CDR3 reads TGTGCCAGCACCGACGGTAGCCGTGGGACAGACCTCTACGAGCAGTACTTC. Translated: CASTDGSRGTDLYEQYF. The V and J genes are TRBV6-6 and TRBJ2-7; 7 nucleotides match TRBD1. J lost 3 bases, V lost 7 bases, and 18 bases had no gene match. CDR1 and CDR2 from the germline V gene are MNHNY and SVGAGI (reference sequence). CDR3 length equals 17 residues.

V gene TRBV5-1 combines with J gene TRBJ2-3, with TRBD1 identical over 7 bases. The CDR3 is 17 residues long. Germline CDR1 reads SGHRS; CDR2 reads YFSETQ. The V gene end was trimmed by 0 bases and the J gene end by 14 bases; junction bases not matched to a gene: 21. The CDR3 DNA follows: TGCGCCAGCAGCTTGGCCAATTCAGGGGGTAGGGACAGATACGCGTATTTT. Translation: CASSLANSGGRDRYAYF.

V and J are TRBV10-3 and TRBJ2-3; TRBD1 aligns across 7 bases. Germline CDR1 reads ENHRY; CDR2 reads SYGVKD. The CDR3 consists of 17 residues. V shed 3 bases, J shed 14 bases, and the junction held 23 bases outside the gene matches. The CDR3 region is CAISEQFQGERGRYAYF. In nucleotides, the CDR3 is TGTGCCATCAGTGAACAGTTCCAGGGGGAAAGGGGCAGATACGCGTATTTT.

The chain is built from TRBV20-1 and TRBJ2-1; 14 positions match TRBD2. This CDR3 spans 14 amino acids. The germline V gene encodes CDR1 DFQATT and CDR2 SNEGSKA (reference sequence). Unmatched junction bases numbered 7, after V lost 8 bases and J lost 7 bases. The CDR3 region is CSRGRTSGRNEQFF. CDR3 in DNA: TGCAGTCGTGGGAGGACTAGCGGGAGGAATGAGCAGTTCTTC.

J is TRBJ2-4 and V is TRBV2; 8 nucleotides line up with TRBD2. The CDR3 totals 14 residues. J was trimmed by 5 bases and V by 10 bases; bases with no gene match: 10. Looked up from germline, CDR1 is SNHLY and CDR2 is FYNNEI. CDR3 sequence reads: CATREGGDQNIQYF. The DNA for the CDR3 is TGTGCCACTCGGGAGGGCGGGGATCAAAACATTCAGTACTTC.

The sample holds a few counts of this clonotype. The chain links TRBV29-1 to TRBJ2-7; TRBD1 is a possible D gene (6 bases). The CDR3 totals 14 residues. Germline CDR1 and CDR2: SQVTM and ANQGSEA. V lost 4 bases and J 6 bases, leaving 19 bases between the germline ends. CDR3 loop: CSVGNTGNGGEQYF. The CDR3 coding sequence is TGCAGCGTTGGGAATACAGGGAATGGAGGCGAGCAGTACTTC.

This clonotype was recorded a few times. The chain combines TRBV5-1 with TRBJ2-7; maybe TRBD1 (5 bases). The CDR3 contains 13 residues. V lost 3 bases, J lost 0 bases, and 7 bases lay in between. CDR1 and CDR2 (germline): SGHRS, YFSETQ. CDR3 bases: TGCGCCAGCAGCTCGGACAACTCCTACGAGCAGTACTTC. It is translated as CASSSDNSYEQYF. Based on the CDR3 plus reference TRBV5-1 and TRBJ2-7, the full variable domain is KAGVTQTPRYLIKTRGQQVTLSCSPISGHRSVSWYQQTPGQGLQFLFEYFSETQRNKGNFPGRFSGRQFSNSRSEMNVSTLELGDSALYLCASSSDNSYEQYFGPGTRLTVT.

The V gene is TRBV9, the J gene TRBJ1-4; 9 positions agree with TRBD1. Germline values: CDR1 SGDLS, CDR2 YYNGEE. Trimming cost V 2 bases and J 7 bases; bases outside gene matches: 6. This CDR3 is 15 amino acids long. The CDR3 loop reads CASSVVTGGTEKLFF. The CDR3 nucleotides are TGTGCCAGCAGCGTCGTGACAGGGGGGACTGAAAAACTGTTTTTT.

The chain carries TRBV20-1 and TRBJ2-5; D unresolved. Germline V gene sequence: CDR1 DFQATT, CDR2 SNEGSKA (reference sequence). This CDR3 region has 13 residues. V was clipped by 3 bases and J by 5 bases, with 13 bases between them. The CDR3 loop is CSARHEAGETQYF. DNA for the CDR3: TGCAGTGCTAGGCACGAAGCCGGGGAGACCCAGTACTTC.

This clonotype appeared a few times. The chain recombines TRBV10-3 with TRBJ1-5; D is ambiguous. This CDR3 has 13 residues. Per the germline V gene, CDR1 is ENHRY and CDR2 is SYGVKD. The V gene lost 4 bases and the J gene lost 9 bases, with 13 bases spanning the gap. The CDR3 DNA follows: TGTGCCATCAGTGTGGGAACCAATGGGCCCCAGCATTTT. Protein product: CAISVGTNGPQHF.

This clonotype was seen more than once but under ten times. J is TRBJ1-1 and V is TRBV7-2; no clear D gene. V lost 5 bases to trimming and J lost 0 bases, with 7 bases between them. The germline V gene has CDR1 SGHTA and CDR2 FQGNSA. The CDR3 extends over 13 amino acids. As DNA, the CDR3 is TGTGCCAGCAGCGTGAGGATGAACACTGAAGCTTTCTTT. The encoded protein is CASSVRMNTEAFF.

CDR3 DNA sequence: TGTGCCAGCAGTCGGGGCTATAATGAAAAACTGTTTTTT. Its protein product is CASSRGYNEKLFF. This chain joins TRBV28 and TRBJ1-4, with D possibly TRBD1 on 5 matching bases. CDR1 and CDR2 (germline): MDHEN, SYDVKM. The length of the CDR3 is 13 residues. The germline V and J ends were trimmed by 5 bases and 4 bases, with 8 bases remaining between them.

CDR3 nucleotide sequence: TGTGCCAGCAGTGAACTAGCGGGAGGCTTAGGTGAGCAGTTCTTC. The encoded protein is CASSELAGGLGEQFF. The rearrangement links TRBV6-4 to TRBJ2-1; 12 nucleotides line up with TRBD2. The CDR3 is 15 residues long. The germline V gene encodes CDR1 MRHNA and CDR2 SNTAGT. Losses at the gene ends were 3 bases for V and 9 bases for J; bases not matched to a gene: 6.

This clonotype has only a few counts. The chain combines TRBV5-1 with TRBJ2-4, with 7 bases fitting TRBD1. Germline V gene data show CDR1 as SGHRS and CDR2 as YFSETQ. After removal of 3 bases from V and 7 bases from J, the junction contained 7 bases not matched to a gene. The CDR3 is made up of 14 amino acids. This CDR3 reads CASSWGQPGNIQYF. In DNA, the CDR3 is TGCGCCAGCAGCTGGGGACAGCCTGGGAACATTCAGTACTTC.

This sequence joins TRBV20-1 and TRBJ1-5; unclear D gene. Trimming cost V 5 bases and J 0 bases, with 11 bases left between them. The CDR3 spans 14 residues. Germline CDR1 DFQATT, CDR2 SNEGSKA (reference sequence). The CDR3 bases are TGCAGTGCTTCGGACTCGCGTAGCAATCAGCCCCAGCATTTT. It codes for CSASDSRSNQPQHF.

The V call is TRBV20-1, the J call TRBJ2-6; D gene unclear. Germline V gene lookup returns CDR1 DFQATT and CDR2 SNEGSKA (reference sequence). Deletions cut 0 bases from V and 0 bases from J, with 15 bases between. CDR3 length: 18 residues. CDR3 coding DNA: TGCAGTGCTAGAGATGGGCACCGACTTAGCTCTGGGGCCAACGTCCTGACTTTC. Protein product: CSARDGHRLSSGANVLTF.

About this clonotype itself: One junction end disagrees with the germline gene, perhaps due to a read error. As DNA, the CDR3 is TGCAGTGCGAGAGGGACAGAGGCCCCCTACGAGCAGTACTTC. Residues: CSARGTEAPYEQYF. The V gene is TRBV20-1, the J gene TRBJ2-7, with 7 bases lining up with TRBD1. This CDR3 has 14 residues. Germline values: CDR1 DFQATT, CDR2 SNEGSKA (reference sequence).

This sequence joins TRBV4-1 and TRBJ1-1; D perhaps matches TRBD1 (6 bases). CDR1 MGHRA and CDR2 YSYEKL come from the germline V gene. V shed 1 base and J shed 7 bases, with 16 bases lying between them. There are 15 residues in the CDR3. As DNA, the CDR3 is TGCGCCAGCAGCCAAGGAGGGGGGGGCGTGGGTGAAGCTTTCTTT. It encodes CASSQGGGGVGEAFF.

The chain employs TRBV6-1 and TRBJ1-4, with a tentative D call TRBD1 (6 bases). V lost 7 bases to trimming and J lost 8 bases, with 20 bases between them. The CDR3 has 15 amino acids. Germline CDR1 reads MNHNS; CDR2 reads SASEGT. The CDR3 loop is CASIRSGTRKEKLFF. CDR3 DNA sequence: TGTGCCAGCATCCGATCCGGGACAAGGAAGGAAAAACTGTTTTTT.

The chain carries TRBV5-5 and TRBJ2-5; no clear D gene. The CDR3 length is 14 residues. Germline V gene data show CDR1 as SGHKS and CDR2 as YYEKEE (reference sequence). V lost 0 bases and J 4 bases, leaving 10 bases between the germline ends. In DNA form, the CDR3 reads TGTGCCAGCAGCTTGGAGCGCCTCCGAGAGACCCAGTACTTC. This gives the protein CASSLERLRETQYF.

As DNA, the CDR3 is TGCAGTGCTAATCAGGACAGGGGGAGGACTGACTATGGCTACACCTTC. As protein: CSANQDRGRTDYGYTF. The gene calls are TRBV20-1 and TRBJ1-2; TRBD1 agrees at 10 bases. V shed 4 bases and J 3 bases; nucleotides not matched to a gene: 11. Germline V CDR1 and CDR2: DFQATT, SNEGSKA (reference sequence). The CDR3 extends over 16 amino acids.

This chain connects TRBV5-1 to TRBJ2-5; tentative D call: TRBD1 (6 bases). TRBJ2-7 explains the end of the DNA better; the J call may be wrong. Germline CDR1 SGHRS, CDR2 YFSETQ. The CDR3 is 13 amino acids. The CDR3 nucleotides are TGCGCCAGCAGCGCGGACAGACACTACGAGCAGTACTTC. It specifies CASSADRHYEQYF.

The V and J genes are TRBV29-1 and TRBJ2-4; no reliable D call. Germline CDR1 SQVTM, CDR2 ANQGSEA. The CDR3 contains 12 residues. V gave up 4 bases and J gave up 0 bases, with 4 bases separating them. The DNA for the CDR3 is TGCAGCGTTGTGCTAGCCAAAAACATTCAGTACTTC. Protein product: CSVVLAKNIQYF.